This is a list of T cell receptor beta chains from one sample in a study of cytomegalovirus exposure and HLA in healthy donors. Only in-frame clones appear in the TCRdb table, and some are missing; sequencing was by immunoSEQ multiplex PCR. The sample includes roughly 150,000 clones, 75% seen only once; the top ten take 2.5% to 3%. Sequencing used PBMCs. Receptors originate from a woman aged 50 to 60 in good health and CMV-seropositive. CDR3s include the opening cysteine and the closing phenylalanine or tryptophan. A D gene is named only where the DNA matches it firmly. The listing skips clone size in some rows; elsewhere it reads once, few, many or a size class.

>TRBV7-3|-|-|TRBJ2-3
CASKGHPSTDTQYF
TGTGCCAGCAAGGGACACCCTAGCACAGATACGCAGTATTTT
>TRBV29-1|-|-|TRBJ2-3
CRAGNSEEYF
TGCAGGGCAGGGAACAGTGAAGAGTATTTT
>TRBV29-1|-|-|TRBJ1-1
CSAPSPGTEAFF
TGCAGCGCCCCAAGTCCGGGAACTGAAGCTTTCTTT
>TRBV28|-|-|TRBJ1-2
CASIHNQNYGYTF
TGTGCCAGCATTCACAATCAGAACTATGGCTACACCTTC
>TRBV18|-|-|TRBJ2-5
CASSPGGVGETQYF
TGTGCCAGCTCACCCGGAGGGGTAGGAGAGACCCAGTACTTC
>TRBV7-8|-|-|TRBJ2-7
CASSLGAVSYEQYF
TGTGCCAGCAGTTTAGGAGCTGTTTCCTACGAGCAGTACTTC
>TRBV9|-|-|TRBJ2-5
CASSVGGGQETQYF
TGTGCCAGCAGCGTAGGAGGGGGACAAGAGACCCAGTACTTC
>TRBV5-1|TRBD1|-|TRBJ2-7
CASSLDRGVYEQYF
TGCGCCAGCAGCCTGGACAGGGGGGTCTACGAGCAGTACTTC
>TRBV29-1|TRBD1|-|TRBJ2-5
CSVDQGVQETQYF
TGCAGCGTTGACCAGGGGGTTCAAGAGACCCAGTACTTC
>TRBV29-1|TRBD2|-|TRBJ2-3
CSGTSGTDTQYF
TGCAGCGGAACTAGCGGCACAGATACGCAGTATTTT
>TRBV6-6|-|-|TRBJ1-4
CASRGTNEKLFF
TGTGCGTCCCGAGGGACTAATGAAAAACTGTTTTTT
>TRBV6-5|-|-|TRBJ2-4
CASSDNAGNIQYF
TGTGCCAGCAGCGACAACGCGGGAAACATTCAGTACTTC
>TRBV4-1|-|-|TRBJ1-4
CASSQAQGFEKLFF
TGCGCCAGCAGCCAAGCCCAGGGGTTTGAAAAACTGTTTTTT
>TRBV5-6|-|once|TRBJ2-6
CASSTIQGTGANVLTF
TGTGCCAGCAGCACCATACAGGGAACTGGGGCCAACGTCCTGACTTTC
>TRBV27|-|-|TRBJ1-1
CASSLEQENTEAFF
TGTGCCAGCAGTTTAGAACAGGAGAACACTGAAGCTTTCTTT
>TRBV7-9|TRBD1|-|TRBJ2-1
CASSLGILGTDEQFF
TGTGCCAGCAGCTTAGGAATTTTGGGGACAGATGAGCAGTTCTTC
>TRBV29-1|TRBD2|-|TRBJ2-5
CSGVAGGKETQYF
TGCAGCGGAGTAGCGGGGGGGAAAGAGACCCAGTACTTC
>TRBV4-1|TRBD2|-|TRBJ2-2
CASSWTSGGAGPGELFF
TGCGCCAGCAGCTGGACTAGCGGGGGGGCGGGTCCCGGGGAGCTGTTTTTT
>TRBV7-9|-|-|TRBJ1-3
CASSQEGGLGNTIYF
TGTGCCAGCAGCCAAGAGGGGGGGCTTGGAAACACCATATATTTT
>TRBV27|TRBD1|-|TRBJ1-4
CASSSLTGGEKLFF
TGTGCCAGCAGTTCTTTGACAGGGGGGGAAAAACTGTTTTTT
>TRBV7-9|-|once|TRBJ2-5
CATKPSETQYF
TGTGCCACCAAGCCCTCGGAGACCCAGTACTTC
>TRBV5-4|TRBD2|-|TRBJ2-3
CASSFRGTSGANTDTQYF
TGTGCCAGCAGCTTCCGAGGGACTAGCGGGGCAAACACAGATACGCAGTATTTT
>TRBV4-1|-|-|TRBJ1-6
CASSQDLGTRGNSPLHF
TGCGCCAGCAGCCAAGATCTTGGGACAAGGGGTAATTCACCCCTCCACTTT
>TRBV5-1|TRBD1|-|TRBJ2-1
CASSLAGQELNEQFF
TGCGCCAGCAGCTTAGCAGGACAGGAGCTCAATGAGCAGTTCTTC
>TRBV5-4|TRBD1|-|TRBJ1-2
CASSASDRTRYGYTF
TGTGCCAGCAGCGCTTCGGACAGGACCCGCTATGGCTACACCTTC
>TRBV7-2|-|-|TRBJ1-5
CASSLQISNQPQHF
TGTGCCAGCAGCTTACAGATTAGCAATCAGCCCCAGCATTTT
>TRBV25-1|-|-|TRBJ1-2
CASSDTPQDSYGYTF
TGTGCCAGCAGTGATACTCCGCAGGACAGCTATGGCTACACCTTC
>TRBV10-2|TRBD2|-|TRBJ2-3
CASSESIGLAGLDTQYF
TGCGCCAGCAGTGAGTCTATTGGACTAGCGGGGTTAGATACGCAGTATTTT
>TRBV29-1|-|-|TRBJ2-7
CSVEDEQGGNEQYF
TGCAGCGTTGAAGATGAGCAGGGGGGCAACGAGCAGTACTTC
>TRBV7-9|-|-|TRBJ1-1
CASSLDQGRTLNTEAFF
TGTGCCAGCAGCTTAGATCAGGGCAGAACCTTGAACACTGAAGCTTTCTTT